This paragraph covers one T cell receptor beta chain sequence. Germline V lookup: CDR1 LNHNV, CDR2 YYDKDF (reference sequence). V lost 5 bases, J lost 6 bases, and 14 bases lay in between. The length of the CDR3 is 13 residues. This sample stems from a study of cytomegalovirus exposure and HLA in healthy donors. The PCR was carried out with 60 Vbeta primers and 13 Jbeta primers. The table came from immunoSEQ multiplex PCR; TCRdb's copy has only in-frame clones and leaves some out. The repertoire has 150,000 to 200,000 clones, around four fifths of them found once; the top ten carry about a tenth. This sequence joins TRBV15 and TRBJ2-7; a possible D gene is TRBD1 (6 bases). The TCR sequence derives from a man between 18 and 35 years old in good health and CMV-seropositive. The material sequenced was PBMCs. CDR3 loop: CATSSGERSEQYF. CDR3 nucleotide sequence: TGTGCCACCAGCTCAGGGGAACGTTCCGAGCAGTACTTC. Filled out from reference TRBV15 and TRBJ2-7, the complete variable domain reads DAMVIQNPRYQVTQFGKPVTLSCSQTLNHNVMYWYQQKSSQAPKLLFHYYDKDFNNEADTPDNFQSRRPNTSFCFLDIRSPGLGDTAMYLCATSSGERSEQYFGPGTRLTVT.